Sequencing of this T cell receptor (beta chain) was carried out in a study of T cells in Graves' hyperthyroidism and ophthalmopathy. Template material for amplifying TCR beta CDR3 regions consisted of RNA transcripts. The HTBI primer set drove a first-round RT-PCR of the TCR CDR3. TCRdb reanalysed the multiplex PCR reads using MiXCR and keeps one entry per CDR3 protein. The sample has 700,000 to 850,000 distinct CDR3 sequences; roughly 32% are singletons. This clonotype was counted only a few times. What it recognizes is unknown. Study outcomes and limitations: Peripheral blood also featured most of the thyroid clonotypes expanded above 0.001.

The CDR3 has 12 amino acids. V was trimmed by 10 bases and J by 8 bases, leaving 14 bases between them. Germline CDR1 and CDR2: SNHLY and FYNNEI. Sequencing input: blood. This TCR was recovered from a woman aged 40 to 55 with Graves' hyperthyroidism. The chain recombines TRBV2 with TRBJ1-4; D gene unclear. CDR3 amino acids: CATGFLGEKLFF. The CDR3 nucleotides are TGTGCCACCGGGTTTCTCGGGGAAAAACTGTTTTTT.